The clone carrying this T cell receptor (beta chain) was recorded many times. Its antigen is as yet unknown. This sample is drawn from a study of T cells in Graves' hyperthyroidism and ophthalmopathy. Study-level points and caveats: Most thyroid clonotypes with frequency above 0.001 were detected in blood. A model of 13 V-J pairs discriminated ophthalmopathy from stable hyperthyroidism.

The germline CDR1 and CDR2 sequences are SGHRS and YFSETQ. The CDR3 has 16 residues. V shed 1 base and J 0 bases; nucleotides not matched to a gene: 7. Amplification targeted TCR beta CDR3 regions from RNA transcripts. During a first-round RT-PCR of the TCR CDR3, the HTBI primer set was used. TCRdb re-called the multiplex PCR reads with MiXCR, one entry per CDR3 protein. The sample holds about 640,000 distinct CDR3 sequences, around 20% seen once. Diagnosis rested on symptoms, serum thyroxine and TRAb, thyroid ultrasound, and orbital computed tomography. The chain joins TRBV5-1 to TRBJ2-7, with TRBD1 matching 7 bases. The sequence was obtained from a man younger than 40 with Graves' ophthalmopathy. The sequenced sample consisted of blood. The CDR3 DNA is TGCGCCAGCAGCTTGAGTCCGACAGGGATCTCCTACGAGCAGTACTTC. Protein product: CASSLSPTGISYEQYF.